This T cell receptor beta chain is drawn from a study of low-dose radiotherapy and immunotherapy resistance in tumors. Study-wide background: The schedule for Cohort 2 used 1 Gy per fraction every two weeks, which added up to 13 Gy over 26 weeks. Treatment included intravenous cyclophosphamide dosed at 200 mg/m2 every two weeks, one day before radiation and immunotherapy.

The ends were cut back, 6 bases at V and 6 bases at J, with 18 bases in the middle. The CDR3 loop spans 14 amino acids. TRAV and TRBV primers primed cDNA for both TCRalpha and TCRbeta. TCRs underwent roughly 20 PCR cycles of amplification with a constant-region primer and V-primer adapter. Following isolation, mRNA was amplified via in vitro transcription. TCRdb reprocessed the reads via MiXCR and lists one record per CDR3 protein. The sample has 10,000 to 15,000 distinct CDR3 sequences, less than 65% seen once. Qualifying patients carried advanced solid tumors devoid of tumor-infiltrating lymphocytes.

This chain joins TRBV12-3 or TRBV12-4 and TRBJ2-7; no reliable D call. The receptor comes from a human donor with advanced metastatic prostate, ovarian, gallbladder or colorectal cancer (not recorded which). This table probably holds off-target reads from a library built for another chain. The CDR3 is CASSPPRPPGEQYF. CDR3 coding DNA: TGTGCCAGCAGCCCCCCAAGGCCGCCTGGCGAGCAGTACTTC.